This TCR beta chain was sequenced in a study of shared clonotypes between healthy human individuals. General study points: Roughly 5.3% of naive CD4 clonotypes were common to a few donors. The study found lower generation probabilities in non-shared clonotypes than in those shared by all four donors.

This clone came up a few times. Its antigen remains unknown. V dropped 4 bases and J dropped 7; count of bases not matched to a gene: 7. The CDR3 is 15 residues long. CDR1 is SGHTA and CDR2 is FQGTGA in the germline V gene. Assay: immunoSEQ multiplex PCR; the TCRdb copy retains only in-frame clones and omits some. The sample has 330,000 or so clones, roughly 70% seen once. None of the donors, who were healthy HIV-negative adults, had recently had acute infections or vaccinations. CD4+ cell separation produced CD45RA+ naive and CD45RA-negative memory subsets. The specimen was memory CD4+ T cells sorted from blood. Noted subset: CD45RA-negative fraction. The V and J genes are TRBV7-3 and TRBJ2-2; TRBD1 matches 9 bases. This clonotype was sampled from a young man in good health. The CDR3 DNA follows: TGTGCCAGCAGCTCCCCGGGACAGGGCGTCGGGGAGCTGTTTTTT. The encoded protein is CASSSPGQGVGELFF.